The present T cell receptor (beta chain) was sequenced within a study of T cells in Graves' hyperthyroidism and ophthalmopathy. Study in general: Peripheral blood was drawn at first diagnosis, prior to all treatment.

Amplified TCR beta CDR3 regions came from RNA transcripts. First-round RT-PCR targeting the TCR CDR3 was performed with the HTBI primer set. TCRdb reprocessed the multiplex PCR reads via MiXCR and lists one record per CDR3 protein. The top ten hold roughly 49% of the sample, which has about 480,000 distinct CDR3 sequences, roughly 22% seen once. The V gene's germline CDR1 is SEHNR and CDR2 FQNEAQ (reference sequence). The CDR3 covers 15 residues. Deletions cut 1 base from V and 1 base from J, with 10 bases between. The PBMCs were sourced from fresh peripheral blood (about 10 ml). The sequenced sample consisted of blood. This TCR was sampled from a woman in her 70s with Graves' ophthalmopathy. The V and J genes are TRBV7-9 and TRBJ1-1, with D unclear. CDR3 nucleotides: TGTGCCAGCAGCTTAGGTGGGTGGGAGAACACTGAAGCTTTCTTT. Its protein is CASSLGGWENTEAFF.